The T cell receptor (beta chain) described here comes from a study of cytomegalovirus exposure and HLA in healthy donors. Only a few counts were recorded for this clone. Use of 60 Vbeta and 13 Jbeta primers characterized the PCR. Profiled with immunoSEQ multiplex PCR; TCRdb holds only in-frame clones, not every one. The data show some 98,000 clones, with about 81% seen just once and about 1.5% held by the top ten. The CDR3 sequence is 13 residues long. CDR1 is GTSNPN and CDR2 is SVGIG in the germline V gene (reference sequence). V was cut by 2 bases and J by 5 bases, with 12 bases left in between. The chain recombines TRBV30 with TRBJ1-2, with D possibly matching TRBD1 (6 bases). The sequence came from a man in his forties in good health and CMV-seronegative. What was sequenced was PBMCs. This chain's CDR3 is CAWSTGTGYGYTF. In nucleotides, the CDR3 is TGTGCCTGGAGTACAGGGACGGGGTATGGCTACACCTTC.